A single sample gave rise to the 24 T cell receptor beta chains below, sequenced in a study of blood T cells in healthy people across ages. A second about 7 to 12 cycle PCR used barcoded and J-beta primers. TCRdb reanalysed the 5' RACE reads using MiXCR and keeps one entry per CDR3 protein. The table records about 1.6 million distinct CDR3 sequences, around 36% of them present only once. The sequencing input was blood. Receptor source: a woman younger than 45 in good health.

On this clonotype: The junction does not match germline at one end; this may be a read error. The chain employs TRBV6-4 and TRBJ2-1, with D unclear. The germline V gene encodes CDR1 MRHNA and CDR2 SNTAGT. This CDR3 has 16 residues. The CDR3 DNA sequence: TGTGCCAGCAGTGACAGAGCTGAGAGCTCCTACAGTGAGCAGTTCTTC. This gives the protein CASSDRAESSYSEQFF.

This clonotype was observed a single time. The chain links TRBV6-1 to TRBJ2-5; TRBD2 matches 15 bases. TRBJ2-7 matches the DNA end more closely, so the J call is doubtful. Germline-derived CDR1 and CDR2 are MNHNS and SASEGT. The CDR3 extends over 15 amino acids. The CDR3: CASSALGLAGGEQYF. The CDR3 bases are TGTGCCAGCAGTGCCCTGGGACTAGCGGGAGGCGAGCAGTACTTC.

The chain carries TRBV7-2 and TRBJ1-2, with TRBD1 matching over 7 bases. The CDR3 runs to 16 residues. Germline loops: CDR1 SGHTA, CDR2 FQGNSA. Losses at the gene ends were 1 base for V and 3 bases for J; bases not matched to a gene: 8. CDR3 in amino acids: CASSLVLGQPYYGYTF. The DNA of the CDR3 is TGTGCCAGCAGCTTAGTTTTGGGACAGCCTTACTATGGCTACACCTTC.

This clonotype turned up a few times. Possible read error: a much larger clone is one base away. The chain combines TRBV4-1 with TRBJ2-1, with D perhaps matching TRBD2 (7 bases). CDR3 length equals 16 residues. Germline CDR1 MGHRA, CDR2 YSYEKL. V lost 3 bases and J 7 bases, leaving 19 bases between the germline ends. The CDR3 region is CASSHALGGAGNEQFF. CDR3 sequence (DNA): TGCGCCAGCAGCCATGCGTTGGGGGGGGCGGGTAATGAGCAGTTCTTC.

This chain's CDR3 is CASSPAGSHEQYF. The CDR3, as DNA: TGTGCCAGCAGCCCAGCGGGTTCCCACGAGCAGTACTTC. The rearrangement links TRBV7-7 to TRBJ2-7; perhaps TRBD2 as D (6 bases). CDR3 length: 13 amino acids. Trimming left V 5 bases short and J 5 bases short, with 13 bases between. CDR1 and CDR2 from the germline V gene are SSHAT and FNYEAQ (reference sequence).

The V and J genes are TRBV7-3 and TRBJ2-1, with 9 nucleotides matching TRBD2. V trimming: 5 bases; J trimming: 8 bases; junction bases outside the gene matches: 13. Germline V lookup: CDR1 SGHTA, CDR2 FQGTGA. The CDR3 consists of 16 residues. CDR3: CASSPYRRTSVYEQFF. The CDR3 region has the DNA TGTGCCAGCAGCCCCTACCGTCGGACTAGCGTCTATGAGCAGTTCTTC.

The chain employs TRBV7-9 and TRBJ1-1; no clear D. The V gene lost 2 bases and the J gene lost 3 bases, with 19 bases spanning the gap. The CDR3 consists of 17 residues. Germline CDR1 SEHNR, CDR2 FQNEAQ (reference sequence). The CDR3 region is CASSLKRREAGDTEAFF. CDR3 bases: TGTGCCAGCAGCTTAAAGCGGAGGGAAGCGGGAGACACTGAAGCTTTCTTT.

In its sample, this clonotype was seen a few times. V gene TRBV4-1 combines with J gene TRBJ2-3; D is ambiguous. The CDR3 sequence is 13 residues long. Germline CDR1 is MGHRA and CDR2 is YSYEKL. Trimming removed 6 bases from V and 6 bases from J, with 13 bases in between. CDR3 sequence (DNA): TGCGCCAGCAGTCGGTTGGGGTCGGATACGCAGTATTTT. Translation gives CASSRLGSDTQYF.

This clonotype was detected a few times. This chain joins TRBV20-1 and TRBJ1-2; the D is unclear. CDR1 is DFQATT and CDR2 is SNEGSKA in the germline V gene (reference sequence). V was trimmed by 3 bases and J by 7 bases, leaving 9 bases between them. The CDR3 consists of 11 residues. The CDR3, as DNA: TGCAGTGCTAGTGCCTTAAGTGGCTACACCTTC. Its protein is CSASALSGYTF.

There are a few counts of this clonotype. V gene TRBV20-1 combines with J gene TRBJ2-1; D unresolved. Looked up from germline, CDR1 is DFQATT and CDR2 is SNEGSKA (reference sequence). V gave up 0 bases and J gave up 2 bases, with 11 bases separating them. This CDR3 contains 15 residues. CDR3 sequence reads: CSARDGARPYNEQFF. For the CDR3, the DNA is TGCAGTGCTAGAGACGGAGCGAGACCCTACAATGAGCAGTTCTTC.

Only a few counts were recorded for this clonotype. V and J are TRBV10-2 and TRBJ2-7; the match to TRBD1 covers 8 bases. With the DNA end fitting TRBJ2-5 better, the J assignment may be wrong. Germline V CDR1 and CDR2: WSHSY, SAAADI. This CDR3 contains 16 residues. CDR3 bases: TGCGCCAGACCCCCACAAAGGGCAGGGGGCTCAGAGACCCAGTACTTC. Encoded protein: CARPPQRAGGSETQYF.

Here the CDR3 DNA reads TGTGCCAGCAGTGGCAACAGGGGCCTGGGCGCTGAAGCTTTCTTT. This sequence encodes CASSGNRGLGAEAFF. The chain combines TRBV25-1 with TRBJ1-1; 7 positions agree with TRBD1. The CDR3 spans 15 residues. In germline, CDR1 is MGHDK, CDR2 SYGVNS. The V and J ends lost 4 bases and 6 bases, in that order; junction bases with no gene match: 11.

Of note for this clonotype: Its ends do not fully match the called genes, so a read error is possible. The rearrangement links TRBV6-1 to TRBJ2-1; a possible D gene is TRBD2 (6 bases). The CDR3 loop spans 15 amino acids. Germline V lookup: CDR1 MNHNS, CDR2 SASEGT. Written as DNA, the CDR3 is TGTGCCACCCAGACGGGAGTGAGCTCCCACAATGAGCAGTTCTTC. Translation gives CATQTGVSSHNEQFF.

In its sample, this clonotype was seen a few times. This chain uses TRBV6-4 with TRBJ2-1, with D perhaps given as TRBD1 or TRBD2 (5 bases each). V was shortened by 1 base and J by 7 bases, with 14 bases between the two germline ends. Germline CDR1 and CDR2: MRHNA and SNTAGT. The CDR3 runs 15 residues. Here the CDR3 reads CASSDLLRGLNEQFF. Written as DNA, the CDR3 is TGTGCCAGCAGTGACTTGTTGAGGGGTTTAAATGAGCAGTTCTTC.

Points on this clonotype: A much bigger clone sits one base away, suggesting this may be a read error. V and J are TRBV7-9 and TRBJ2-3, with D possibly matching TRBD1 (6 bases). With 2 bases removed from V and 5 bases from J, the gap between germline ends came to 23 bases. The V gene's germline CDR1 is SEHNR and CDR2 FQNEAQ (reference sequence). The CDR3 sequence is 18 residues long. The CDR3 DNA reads TGTGCCAGCAGCTTATCGGTAGGGGGACCAGCAGCGAGAGATACGCAGTATTTT. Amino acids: CASSLSVGGPAARDTQYF.

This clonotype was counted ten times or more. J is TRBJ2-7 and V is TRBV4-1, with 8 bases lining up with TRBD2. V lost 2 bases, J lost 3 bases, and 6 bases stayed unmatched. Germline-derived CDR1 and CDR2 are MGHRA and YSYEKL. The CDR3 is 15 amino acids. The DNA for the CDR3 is TGCGCCAGCAGCCAAATCACGGGGGGGGACTACGAGCAGTACTTC. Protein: CASSQITGGDYEQYF.

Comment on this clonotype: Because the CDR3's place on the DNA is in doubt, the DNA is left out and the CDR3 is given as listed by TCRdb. The CDR3 region is CASSLRGSTGVGDGNTF. The chain combines TRBV5-1 with TRBJ1-2; the table's D call of TRBD1 was not tested on the DNA. Germline V lookup: CDR1 SGHRS, CDR2 YFSETQ. The CDR3 comprises 17 residues, both ends counted.

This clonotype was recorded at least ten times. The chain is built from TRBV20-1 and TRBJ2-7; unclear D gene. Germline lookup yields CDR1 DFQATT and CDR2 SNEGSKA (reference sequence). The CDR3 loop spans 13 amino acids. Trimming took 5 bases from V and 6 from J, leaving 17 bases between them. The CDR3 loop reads CSALRLGVTEQYF. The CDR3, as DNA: TGCAGTGCTCTCAGACTTGGGGTTACCGAGCAGTACTTC.

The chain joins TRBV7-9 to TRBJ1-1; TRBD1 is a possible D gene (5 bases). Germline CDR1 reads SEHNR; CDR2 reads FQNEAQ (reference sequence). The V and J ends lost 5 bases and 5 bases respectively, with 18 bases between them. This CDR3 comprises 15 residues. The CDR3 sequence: CASSALGGIMTEAFF. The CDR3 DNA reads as TGTGCCAGCAGCGCCCTGGGGGGAATCATGACTGAAGCTTTCTTT.

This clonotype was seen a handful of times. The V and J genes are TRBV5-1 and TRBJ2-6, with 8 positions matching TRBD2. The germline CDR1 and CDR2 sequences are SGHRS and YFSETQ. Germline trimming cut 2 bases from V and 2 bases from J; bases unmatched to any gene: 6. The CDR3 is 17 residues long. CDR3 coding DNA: TGCGCCAGCAGCTTCTCAGCGGGAGTAGCTGGGGCCAACGTCCTGACTTTC. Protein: CASSFSAGVAGANVLTF.

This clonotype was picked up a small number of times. CDR3 DNA: TGTGCCAGCAGCTTATTCCCGGGGGATACGCAGTATTTT. Protein sequence: CASSLFPGDTQYF. The V and J genes are TRBV11-2 and TRBJ2-3, with D possibly TRBD2 on 5 matching bases. Trimming left V 2 bases short and J 6 bases short, with 9 bases between. Germline CDR1 SGHAT, CDR2 FQNNGV. The CDR3 sequence is 13 residues long.

Written as DNA, the CDR3 is TGTGCCAGCAGTGCGAGCGGGAGAGATACGCAGTATTTT. Its translation is CASSASGRDTQYF. This chain links TRBV28 with TRBJ2-3; 8 nucleotides line up with TRBD2. The germline CDR1 and CDR2 sequences are MDHEN and SYDVKM. V trimming: 5 bases; J trimming: 5 bases; junction bases outside the gene matches: 3. There are 13 residues in the CDR3.

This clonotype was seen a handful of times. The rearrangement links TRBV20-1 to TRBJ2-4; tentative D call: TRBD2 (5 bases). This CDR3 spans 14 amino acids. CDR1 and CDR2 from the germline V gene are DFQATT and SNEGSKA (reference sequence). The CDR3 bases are TGCAGCCTGGAGAGGGCTGTGGCCAAAAACATTCAGTACTTC. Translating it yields CSLERAVAKNIQYF.

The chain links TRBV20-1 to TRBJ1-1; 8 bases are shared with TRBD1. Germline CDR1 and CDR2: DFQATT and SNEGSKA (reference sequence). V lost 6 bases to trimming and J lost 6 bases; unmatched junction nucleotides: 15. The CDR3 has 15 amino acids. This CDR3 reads CSAPDRGGVSPEAFF. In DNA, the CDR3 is TGCAGTGCCCCCGACAGGGGCGGGGTGAGCCCTGAAGCTTTCTTT.